These 17 T cell receptor beta chains share one sample of origin, sequenced in a study of T cell responses to AZD1222 COVID-19 vaccine. Clones were read by immunoSEQ multiplex PCR, and TCRdb kept only the in-frame ones, dropping some. Of approximately 180,000 clones in the sample, around 90% are singletons; the top ten hold 1.5% to 2%. The material sequenced was peripheral blood, taken on day 0 of AZD1222 vaccination. These TCRs come from an adult in good health.

V is TRBV9 and J is TRBJ2-1, with D possibly TRBD1 on 6 matching bases. Trimming took off 0 bases at V and 7 bases at J, with 11 bases between the two ends. Germline assignment: CDR1 SGDLS and CDR2 YYNGEE. The CDR3 is 14 amino acids. The CDR3 is CASSVGGDMNEQFF. The CDR3 coding sequence is TGTGCCAGCAGCGTAGGTGGGGACATGAATGAGCAGTTCTTC.

The chain joins TRBV7-9 to TRBJ1-3; D uncertain. This CDR3 region has 15 residues. In germline, CDR1 is SEHNR, CDR2 FQNEAQ (reference sequence). V was cut by 3 bases and J by 4 bases, with 13 bases left in between. This CDR3 is CASSLGSAGGNTIYF. For the CDR3, the DNA is TGTGCCAGCAGCTTGGGATCGGCGGGGGGAAACACCATATATTTT.

The chain's CDR3 is CASSLTSVNTGELFF. The CDR3 DNA is TGTGCCAGCAGCTTAACTAGCGTGAACACCGGGGAGCTGTTTTTT. The chain uses TRBV7-6 and TRBJ2-2, with TRBD2 matching over 7 bases. CDR3 length equals 15 residues. CDR1 is SGHVS, CDR2 FNYEAQ, per germline. Germline trimming cut 2 bases from V and 1 base from J; bases unmatched to any gene: 1.

The J gene is TRBJ1-5, the V gene TRBV27, with 9 bases lining up with TRBD1. Germline loops: CDR1 MNHEY, CDR2 SMNVEV (reference sequence). The length of the CDR3 is 15 residues. The junction had 5 bases not matched to a gene; V was cut back by 6 bases and J by 2 bases. CDR3 bases: TGTGCCAGCAGCTCACAGGGGGCCGGCAATCAGCCCCAGCATTTT. Amino acids: CASSSQGAGNQPQHF.

The V call is TRBV3-1 (or the pseudogene TRBV3-2), the J call TRBJ2-3; possible D gene TRBD2, 6 bases. Trimming left V 3 bases short and J 6 bases short, with 16 bases between. The V gene's germline CDR1 is LGHDT and CDR2 YNNKEL (reference sequence). The CDR3 totals 15 residues. The CDR3 loop is CASSQQGLEGDTQYF. As DNA, the CDR3 is TGTGCCAGCAGCCAGCAGGGACTCGAGGGGGATACGCAGTATTTT.

This clone was picked up one time. The V gene is TRBV4-2, the J gene TRBJ2-7; TRBD2 matches at 7 bases. The CDR3 consists of 16 residues. Germline CDR1 LGHNA, CDR2 YNFKEQ. J was trimmed by 0 bases and V by 2 bases; bases with no gene match: 7. CDR3 loop: CASSQTSSGTSYEQYF. The CDR3 DNA reads TGTGCCAGCAGCCAAACTTCTAGCGGCACCTCCTACGAGCAGTACTTC.

The chain combines TRBV7-8 with TRBJ1-3, with D perhaps matching TRBD1 (5 bases). This CDR3 has 14 amino acids. V was pared by 11 bases and J by 2 bases, with 16 bases between. The germline V gene encodes CDR1 SGHVS and CDR2 FQNEAQ. The CDR3 sequence is CASAQVGAGNTIYF. CDR3 nucleotide sequence: TGTGCCTCGGCCCAGGTGGGGGCTGGAAACACCATATATTTT.

V gene TRBV2 combines with J gene TRBJ1-5; 9 nucleotides match TRBD1. The CDR3 length is 14 residues. V lost 4 bases and J lost 7; bases outside the gene matches: 5. Germline CDR1 and CDR2: SNHLY and FYNNEI. The CDR3 reads CASSVDRGGQPQHF. In nucleotides, the CDR3 is TGTGCCAGCAGTGTGGACAGGGGAGGCCAGCCCCAGCATTTT.

This chain connects TRBV29-1 to TRBJ1-6; 8 bases align to TRBD1. Trimming removed 7 bases from V and 6 bases from J; junction bases left unmatched: 5. CDR3 length equals 13 residues. From germline, CDR1 is SQVTM and CDR2 ANQGSEA. CDR3 DNA sequence: TGCAGCGCTGGACAGGGTCCTAATTCACCCCTCCACTTT. It is translated as CSAGQGPNSPLHF.

This sequence joins TRBV6-2 or TRBV6-3 and TRBJ2-4; D might be TRBD2 (6 bases). CDR3 length: 12 amino acids. Trimming pared 6 bases from V and 7 bases from J, leaving 10 bases between. Germline loops: CDR1 MNHEY, CDR2 SVGEGT. This chain's CDR3 is CASSSRGNIQYF. The CDR3 region has the DNA TGTGCCAGCAGCAGCCGGGGGAACATTCAGTACTTC.

J is TRBJ2-1 and V is TRBV3-1 (or the pseudogene TRBV3-2), with D maybe TRBD1 (6 bases). Trimming removed 2 bases at V and 4 bases at J, with 18 bases between. CDR1 and CDR2 (germline): LGHDT, YNNKEL (reference sequence). The CDR3 has 17 amino acids. As DNA, the CDR3 is TGTGCCAGCAGCCAAAGACAGGTATTTGGCTCATACAATGAGCAGTTCTTC. It is translated as CASSQRQVFGSYNEQFF.

The V and J genes are TRBV27 and TRBJ2-1; 15 bases are a match to TRBD2. The CDR3 sequence is 14 residues long. J lost 9 bases, V lost 6 bases, and 3 bases had no gene match. Germline-derived CDR1 and CDR2 are MNHEY and SMNVEV (reference sequence). This CDR3 is CASRGLAGGIEQFF. Here the CDR3 DNA reads TGTGCCAGCAGAGGACTAGCGGGAGGGATTGAGCAGTTCTTC.

This clone was seen many times. The chain recombines TRBV6-5 with TRBJ2-2, with TRBD2 as a possible D gene (5 bases). V lost 8 bases to trimming and J lost 6 bases, with 10 bases between them. Germline loops: CDR1 MNHEY, CDR2 SVGAGI. This CDR3 is built from 12 residues. CDR3 DNA: TGTGCCAGCGTCGGCGGGCCCGGGGAGCTGTTTTTT. It specifies CASVGGPGELFF.

The V call is TRBV11-1, the J call TRBJ2-1; D possibly corresponds to TRBD2 (6 bases). The CDR3 runs to 12 residues. Germline CDR1 reads SGHAT; CDR2 reads FQDESV (reference sequence). The V end lost 1 base, the J end lost 14 bases, and 12 bases lay between the germline ends. CDR3 coding DNA: TGTGCCAGCAGCTTAGTCGGCAGGGAGGAGTTCTTC. It codes for CASSLVGREEFF.

V usage is TRBV3-1 (or the pseudogene TRBV3-2) and J usage is TRBJ2-1, with 13 nucleotides matching TRBD2. The CDR3 consists of 15 residues. Losses at the gene ends were 5 bases for V and 6 bases for J; bases not matched to a gene: 4. Germline CDR1 is LGHDT and CDR2 is YNNKEL (reference sequence). This chain's CDR3 is CASSVGLAGLNEQFF. In DNA form, the CDR3 reads TGTGCCAGCAGCGTGGGACTAGCGGGACTCAATGAGCAGTTCTTC.

The rearrangement joins TRBV5-1 to TRBJ2-7, with TRBD1 matching over 7 bases. Germline V CDR1 and CDR2: SGHRS, YFSETQ. V shed 4 bases, J shed 6 bases, and the junction held 4 bases outside the gene matches. The CDR3 runs 12 residues. The CDR3 sequence is CASSPNRGEQYF. In DNA form, the CDR3 reads TGCGCCAGCAGCCCGAACAGGGGCGAGCAGTACTTC.

The chain uses TRBV19 and TRBJ1-5; D may be TRBD1 (5 bases). Germline loops: CDR1 LNHDA, CDR2 SQIVND (reference sequence). The CDR3 extends over 12 amino acids. The V end lost 7 bases, the J end lost 2 bases, and 6 bases lay between the germline ends. The DNA for the CDR3 is TGTGCCAGTACGACAGGCAATCAGCCCCAGCATTTT. Translated, it gives CASTTGNQPQHF.